These T cell receptor beta chains were read from a single sample in a study of regulatory T cells in long-lasting Graves disease. TCRdb re-derived calls from the multiplex PCR reads in MiXCR, one entry per CDR3 protein. The sample has 250,000 to 300,000 distinct CDR3 sequences; approximately 20% are singletons. The sequences come from peripheral blood mononuclear cells (PBMCs), collected when the disease was refractory, from a patient treated with antithyroid drugs. The receptors were gathered from a female donor with Graves disease. Both conserved end residues are part of each CDR3. The D gene is left open where the match is weak. A clone size is listed for some rows: how often the clone was seen (once, few, many), or a class if it is expanded.

J gene,D gene,V gene,clone size,CDR3 DNA,CDR3 protein
TRBJ2-7,.,TRBV28,many,TGTGCCAGCAGTTCCCCCTTTACCCTAAGCTCCTACGAGCAGTACTTC,CASSSPFTLSSYEQYF
TRBJ2-5,.,TRBV6-1,few,TGTGCCAGCAGTCCACCCCTTGCTAGCCGGGAGACCCAGTACTTC,CASSPPLASRETQYF
TRBJ2-7,.,TRBV15,many,TGTGCCACCAGCAGTGGTACATCCTACGAGCAGTACTTC,CATSSGTSYEQYF
TRBJ2-2,.,TRBV24-1,.,TGTGCCACCAGTGAGCAGGGGGGTACCGGGGAGCTGTTTTTT,CATSEQGGTGELFF
TRBJ2-7,TRBD2,TRBV11-2,many,TGTGCCAGCAGCTCCCCGGGACTAGCGCTTTACGAGCAGTACTTC,CASSSPGLALYEQYF
TRBJ2-1,.,TRBV28,.,TGTGCCAGCAGTCCGGGGAGCTCCTACAATGAGCAGTTCTTC,CASSPGSSYNEQFF
TRBJ2-1,TRBD2,TRBV7-6,.,TGTGCTAGCAGCTCATTCACACAGTTGCATTTGGGGACTAGCGGGAGCGATTACAATGAGCAGTTCTTC,CASSSFTQLHLGTSGSDYNEQFF
TRBJ1-1,TRBD1,TRBV4-3,.,TGCGCCAGCAGCCATGCAACTTCCGGGACAGGGAAAGCTTTCTTT,CASSHATSGTGKAFF
TRBJ2-3,.,TRBV20-1,few,TGCAGTGCTTTCCGGACAGAGGCTAGCACAGATACGCAGTATTTT,CSAFRTEASTDTQYF
TRBJ2-7,TRBD2,TRBV7-2,.,TGCGCCAGCAGCCAAGCAGTAGCGGGAGGGGAGGTATTGTACGAGCAGTACTTC,CASSQAVAGGEVLYEQYF
TRBJ1-5,.,TRBV5-1,many,TGCGCCAGCAGCTTGTTACCCAGGGGAGAGTATAGCAATCAGCCCCAGCATTTT,CASSLLPRGEYSNQPQHF
TRBJ1-1,.,TRBV20-1,many,TGCAGTGCTAGCGATGCGAACACTGAAGCTTTCTTT,CSASDANTEAFF
TRBJ1-1,TRBD1,TRBV27,few,TGTGCCAGCAGTTTTGACAGGGGTCAGAACACTGAAGCTTTCTTT,CASSFDRGQNTEAFF